The rows below give T cell receptor beta chains drawn from one sample of a study of blood T cell repertoires in COVID-19. Produced via immunoSEQ multiplex PCR; TCRdb's table is partial and in-frame only. The sample records around 130,000 clones, approximately 85% being singletons. The sample was peripheral blood. Source of these receptors: a human donor in a cohort sampled during active COVID-19. Both conserved end residues are part of each CDR3. D genes are given only for firm matches. Size values are once, few and many counts, or a class for expanded clones, and some rows have none.

v_call: TRBV18; d_call: NA; clone_size: NA; j_call: TRBJ2-7; cdr3_nt: TGTGCCAGCTCACCGGGCCACGAGCAGTACTTC; cdr3_aa: CASSPGHEQYF
v_call: TRBV5-1; d_call: TRBD1; clone_size: once; j_call: TRBJ2-3; cdr3_nt: TGCGCCAGCGGGGCGCAGGGGGTGACAGATACGCAGTATTTT; cdr3_aa: CASGAQGVTDTQYF
v_call: TRBV19; d_call: NA; clone_size: NA; j_call: TRBJ1-2; cdr3_nt: TGTGCCAGTAGTATCGGGAGACACGGGGGAGCGATGAACTATGGCTACACCTTC; cdr3_aa: CASSIGRHGGAMNYGYTF
v_call: TRBV28; d_call: NA; clone_size: NA; j_call: TRBJ1-2; cdr3_nt: TGTGCCAGCGGTCGGAGCTATGGCTACACCTTC; cdr3_aa: CASGRSYGYTF
v_call: TRBV5-1; d_call: NA; clone_size: NA; j_call: TRBJ2-3; cdr3_nt: TGCGCCAGCAGCTTGGTTGCAGGGACTAGCACAGATACGCAGTATTTT; cdr3_aa: CASSLVAGTSTDTQYF
v_call: TRBV6-1; d_call: NA; clone_size: few; j_call: TRBJ1-5; cdr3_nt: TGTGCCAGCAGTGAAGCGTATGAACGGCGGCGGCCCCAGCATTTT; cdr3_aa: CASSEAYERRRPQHF
v_call: TRBV9; d_call: TRBD1; clone_size: NA; j_call: TRBJ1-6; cdr3_nt: TGTGCCAGCAGCGTAGGGACAGGGAGCTCCTATAATTCACCCCTCCACTTT; cdr3_aa: CASSVGTGSSYNSPLHF
v_call: TRBV7-8; d_call: NA; clone_size: NA; j_call: TRBJ1-6; cdr3_nt: TGTGCCAGCAGCTTAGCGGTTGCAGGGGTCGCGAATTCACCCCTCCACTTT; cdr3_aa: CASSLAVAGVANSPLHF
v_call: TRBV11-2; d_call: NA; clone_size: NA; j_call: TRBJ2-7; cdr3_nt: TGTGCCAGCAGCGTAGGGTCGCCAGGGCTTACCTACGAGCAGTACTTC; cdr3_aa: CASSVGSPGLTYEQYF
v_call: TRBV12-3/TRBV12-4; d_call: NA; clone_size: NA; j_call: TRBJ1-2; cdr3_nt: TGTGCCAGCAGTGGACAGATCAACTATGGCTACACCTTC; cdr3_aa: CASSGQINYGYTF
v_call: TRBV6-2/TRBV6-3; d_call: NA; clone_size: NA; j_call: TRBJ1-2; cdr3_nt: TGTGCCAGCAGTTACCCAGAACGCTATGGCTACACCTTC; cdr3_aa: CASSYPERYGYTF
v_call: TRBV6-2/TRBV6-3; d_call: TRBD1; clone_size: NA; j_call: TRBJ2-2; cdr3_nt: TGTGCCAGCAGTTACCGGGACAGGGGGAAGAACACCGGGGAGCTGTTTTTT; cdr3_aa: CASSYRDRGKNTGELFF
v_call: TRBV6-5; d_call: NA; clone_size: NA; j_call: TRBJ1-6; cdr3_nt: TGTGCCAGCAGGGAGAGCTCCTATAATTCACCCCTCCACTTT; cdr3_aa: CASRESSYNSPLHF
v_call: TRBV3-1/TRBV3-2; d_call: NA; clone_size: NA; j_call: TRBJ2-1; cdr3_nt: TGTGCCAGCAGCCAAGACTCGGGACAATCTTACAATGAGCAGTTCTTC; cdr3_aa: CASSQDSGQSYNEQFF
v_call: TRBV15; d_call: NA; clone_size: NA; j_call: TRBJ2-1; cdr3_nt: TGTGCCACCAGCAGCCTTAATCCGTCGGGGGTCTCCTACAATGAGCAGTTCTTC; cdr3_aa: CATSSLNPSGVSYNEQFF
v_call: TRBV2; d_call: NA; clone_size: NA; j_call: TRBJ1-1; cdr3_nt: TGTGCCAGCTCTTTCGACACTGAAGCTTTCTTT; cdr3_aa: CASSFDTEAFF
v_call: TRBV6-5; d_call: TRBD1; clone_size: once; j_call: TRBJ1-2; cdr3_nt: TGTGCCAGCAGCCTTACAGGGGGCTATGGCTACACCTTC; cdr3_aa: CASSLTGGYGYTF
v_call: TRBV10-3; d_call: TRBD1; clone_size: NA; j_call: TRBJ1-2; cdr3_nt: TGTGCCATCAGTGACGGGACAGGGGAAGGGTATGGCTACACCTTC; cdr3_aa: CAISDGTGEGYGYTF
v_call: TRBV6-6; d_call: TRBD1; clone_size: NA; j_call: TRBJ2-7; cdr3_nt: TGTGCCAGCAGTTACCAGGGGGAGTTGGGGGAGCAGTACTTC; cdr3_aa: CASSYQGELGEQYF
v_call: TRBV2; d_call: NA; clone_size: NA; j_call: TRBJ1-1; cdr3_nt: TGTGCCAGCAGTGAAGTAAAGGGAGCTGAAGCTTTCTTT; cdr3_aa: CASSEVKGAEAFF
v_call: TRBV2; d_call: NA; clone_size: many; j_call: TRBJ2-7; cdr3_nt: TGTGCCAACTCGGGTAACTCCTACGAGCAGTACTTC; cdr3_aa: CANSGNSYEQYF
v_call: TRBV11-2; d_call: TRBD2; clone_size: NA; j_call: TRBJ2-1; cdr3_nt: TGTGCCAGCAGACCCTTCTTAGAAGCGGGGGGGAGAAATGAGCAGTTCTTC; cdr3_aa: CASRPFLEAGGRNEQFF
v_call: TRBV3-1/TRBV3-2; d_call: TRBD1; clone_size: NA; j_call: TRBJ1-5; cdr3_nt: TGTGCCAGCAGCCCCCAGGGACAGGGGCGACAGCCCCAGCATTTT; cdr3_aa: CASSPQGQGRQPQHF
v_call: TRBV5-6; d_call: NA; clone_size: NA; j_call: TRBJ1-2; cdr3_nt: TGTGCCAGCAGCGGAACAGGAACCCATGGCTACACCTTC; cdr3_aa: CASSGTGTHGYTF
v_call: TRBV10-1; d_call: NA; clone_size: few; j_call: TRBJ2-7; cdr3_nt: TGCGCCAGCAGGGGCCCGGCGGGGGAGCAGTACTTC; cdr3_aa: CASRGPAGEQYF
v_call: TRBV6-2/TRBV6-3; d_call: TRBD1; clone_size: NA; j_call: TRBJ2-1; cdr3_nt: TGTGCCAGCAGTTATCTAAACAGGGGCATGAGCTCCTACAATGAGCAGTTCTTC; cdr3_aa: CASSYLNRGMSSYNEQFF
v_call: TRBV7-2; d_call: NA; clone_size: NA; j_call: TRBJ2-1; cdr3_nt: TGTGCCAGCAGCACCCCACTAGGACGTAATGAGCAGTTCTTC; cdr3_aa: CASSTPLGRNEQFF
v_call: TRBV3-1/TRBV3-2; d_call: NA; clone_size: NA; j_call: TRBJ2-5; cdr3_nt: TGTGCCAGCAGCCAAGCCCACAGACAAGAGACCCAGTACTTC; cdr3_aa: CASSQAHRQETQYF
v_call: TRBV7-8; d_call: TRBD1; clone_size: NA; j_call: TRBJ1-2; cdr3_nt: TGTGCCAGCAGCGTAACCGGGACAGGGGGCGGCTACACCTTC; cdr3_aa: CASSVTGTGGGYTF
v_call: TRBV20-1; d_call: NA; clone_size: NA; j_call: TRBJ1-1; cdr3_nt: TGCAGTGCCCGGGGGAACACTGAAGCTTTCTTT; cdr3_aa: CSARGNTEAFF
v_call: TRBV15; d_call: TRBD2; clone_size: NA; j_call: TRBJ2-1; cdr3_nt: TGTGCCACCAGCAGAGATCAACTAGCGGGGGCTCCTTATTACAATGAGCAGTTCTTC; cdr3_aa: CATSRDQLAGAPYYNEQFF
v_call: TRBV5-4; d_call: NA; clone_size: NA; j_call: TRBJ2-1; cdr3_nt: TGTGCCAACGGGGATCTAGGGAATGAGCAGTTCTTC; cdr3_aa: CANGDLGNEQFF